The 4 T cell receptor beta chains listed next were all sequenced from one sample in a study of post-analysis software for immune sequencing data. General study findings and limits: The five TRBV segments detected at higher frequency in patients than in controls included TRBV5-6, TRBV5-1 and TRBV20-1.

Unique molecular identifiers had been added to the TCR beta cDNA libraries. TCRdb reprocessed the PCR reads with MiXCR, giving one entry per CDR3 protein. This table has hundreds of thousands of distinct CDR3 sequences, approximately 59% appearing once. Their recognized antigens are unknown. The sequenced material came from blood. The receptor source for this set is a girl aged 2-10 years with multiple sclerosis.

This clonotype was counted only a few times. The V and J genes are TRBV20-1 and TRBJ2-7; 10 nucleotides line up with TRBD2. With 5 bases clipped from V and 2 bases from J, the junction kept 6 bases outside the gene matches. CDR3 length equals 14 residues. Germline V gene data show CDR1 as DFQATT and CDR2 as SNEGSKA (reference sequence). The CDR3 DNA reads as TGCAGTGCTGAGAAAGCGGGAGGGCCCTACGAGCAGTACTTC. It is translated as CSAEKAGGPYEQYF.

V and J are TRBV20-1 and TRBJ2-3; 8 nucleotides align to TRBD2. V dropped 3 bases and J dropped 2; count of bases not matched to a gene: 4. The CDR3 runs to 14 residues. The germline gives CDR1 DFQATT, CDR2 SNEGSKA (reference sequence). The CDR3 DNA sequence: TGCAGTGCTAGCGAACTAGCGGACACAGATACGCAGTATTTT. Its protein is CSASELADTDTQYF.

This clonotype was detected many times. The rearrangement joins TRBV9 to TRBJ2-5, with 10 bases lining up with TRBD1. V lost 4 bases and J lost 4; bases outside the gene matches: 4. This CDR3 spans 14 amino acids. In germline, CDR1 is SGDLS, CDR2 YYNGEE. CDR3 amino acids: CASSPRTGGETQYF. The CDR3 bases are TGTGCCAGCAGCCCCCGGACAGGGGGAGAGACCCAGTACTTC.

About this clonotype itself: It is unclear where the CDR3 begins or ends on the DNA, so no DNA is shown, and the CDR3 is as TCRdb lists it. The V call is TRBV27, the J call TRBJ2-7; the D call of TRBD2 is as the table states it, not checked on the DNA. From germline, CDR1 is MNHEY and CDR2 SMNVEV (reference sequence). The CDR3 is 16 residues long, ends included. CDR3 sequence: CASSTSTSGDGETQYF.